This T cell receptor (beta chain) was documented in a study of blood T cell repertoires in COVID-19. Study details: PBMCs, B-cell-depleted T cells, or T cells were the source of the cDNA or gDNA that made up the material.

The germline CDR1 and CDR2 sequences are WSHSY and SAAADI. Trimming removed 6 bases from V and 4 bases from J, with 16 bases in between. CDR3 size: 14 residues. Assay: immunoSEQ multiplex PCR; the TCRdb copy retains only in-frame clones and omits some. This table has about 200,000 clones, 80% to 90% appearing once. This chain connects TRBV10-2 to TRBJ2-7; possibly TRBD1 for D (6 bases). The material sequenced was peripheral blood. This clonotype was sampled from a woman in her seventies with active or convalescent COVID-19. CDR3 DNA sequence: TGCGCCAGCAGCATACAGGGATTGGGATACGAGCAGTACTTC. Translating it yields CASSIQGLGYEQYF.